The 10 T cell receptor beta chains given below trace back to one sample, sequenced in a study of T cells in Graves' hyperthyroidism and ophthalmopathy. What was amplified from RNA transcripts were TCR beta CDR3 regions. When the TCR CDR3 underwent first-round RT-PCR, the HTBI primer set was used. TCRdb independently ran MiXCR on the multiplex PCR reads; one entry per CDR3 protein. The profile shows 540,000 or so distinct CDR3 sequences, around 45% of them singletons. Sequenced sample: peripheral blood or thyroid tissue (not recorded which). The origin of the receptors is an adult woman with Graves' disease, either hyperthyroidism or ophthalmopathy (not recorded which).

This clonotype has at least ten counts. The chain links TRBV11-2 to TRBJ2-7; tentatively, D is TRBD1 (6 bases). Germline V gene lookup returns CDR1 SGHAT and CDR2 FQNNGV. With 0 bases removed from V and 5 bases from J, the gap between germline ends came to 11 bases. The CDR3 covers 14 residues. CDR3 sequence: CASSLEGAPHEQYF. The DNA for the CDR3 is TGTGCCAGCAGCTTAGAGGGGGCCCCCCACGAGCAGTACTTC.

This clonotype was recorded at least ten times. The J gene is TRBJ2-7, the V gene TRBV5-1, with 7 bases fitting TRBD2. This CDR3 has 15 amino acids. V trimming: 4 bases; J trimming: 5 bases; junction bases outside the gene matches: 12. CDR1 is SGHRS, CDR2 YFSETQ, per germline. The CDR3 region is CASSVAGGSGDEQYF. DNA for the CDR3: TGCGCCAGCAGCGTTGCGGGCGGGAGTGGTGACGAGCAGTACTTC.

There are many counts of this clonotype. The chain carries TRBV5-6 and TRBJ2-7, with no clear D. The CDR3 loop spans 11 amino acids. V lost 7 bases and J 3 bases, leaving 8 bases between the germline ends. CDR1 is SGHDT, CDR2 YYEEEE, per germline. The CDR3 region is CASGDRYEQYF. The CDR3 bases are TGTGCCAGCGGAGATCGCTACGAGCAGTACTTC. The entire variable domain, with the rest obtained from reference TRBV5-6 and TRBJ2-7, is as follows: DAGVTQSPTHLIKTRGQQVTLRCSPKSGHDTVSWYQQALGQGPQFIFQYYEEEERQRGNFPDRFSGHQFPNYSSELNVNALLLGDSALYLCASGDRYEQYFGPGTRLTVT.

At least ten counts were recorded for this clonotype. This CDR3 reads CASSLTRTGREQYF. The CDR3 DNA follows: TGTGCCAGCAGCCTTACGAGGACAGGGCGCGAGCAGTACTTC. J is TRBJ2-7 and V is TRBV11-2, with TRBD1 matching over 8 bases. The CDR3 consists of 14 residues. Germline CDR1 is SGHAT and CDR2 is FQNNGV. Trimming removed 5 bases from V and 6 bases from J; junction bases left unmatched: 9.

This clonotype came up a few times. This rearrangement joins TRBV14 to TRBJ1-5; D not resolved. CDR1 SGHDN and CDR2 FVKESK come from the germline V gene. The CDR3 sequence is 12 residues long. Trimming took off 3 bases at V and 7 bases at J, with 7 bases between the two ends. The CDR3: CASSQWRQPQHF. The CDR3 DNA follows: TGTGCCAGCAGCCAGTGGCGGCAGCCCCAGCATTTT.

This clonotype was detected many times. The gene calls are TRBV7-6 and TRBJ2-7; the D gene is possibly TRBD2 (6 bases). The V end was cut by 1 base, the J end by 0 bases, with 13 bases between. The length of the CDR3 is 16 residues. Germline lookup yields CDR1 SGHVS and CDR2 FNYEAQ. CDR3 nucleotides: TGTGCCAGCAGCTTAGTGCGGCGGGATGGCTCCTACGAGCAGTACTTC. Translation: CASSLVRRDGSYEQYF.

Ten or more counts support this clonotype. The V and J genes are TRBV11-2 and TRBJ1-1; D not certain. Germline CDR1 reads SGHAT; CDR2 reads FQNNGV. This CDR3 is built from 13 residues. V was clipped by 6 bases and J by 5 bases, with 13 bases between them. The CDR3, as DNA: TGTGCCAGCAGTCCCGGGGATGGGACTGAAGCTTTCTTT. This encodes CASSPGDGTEAFF.

The chain recombines TRBV4-2 with TRBJ1-2; D is possibly TRBD1 (5 bases). The CDR3 contains 15 residues. The germline gives CDR1 LGHNA, CDR2 YNFKEQ. V was cut by 4 bases and J by 7 bases, with 19 bases left in between. CDR3 sequence (DNA): TGTGCCAGCAGCCCAGTTCCCAGGGTGGTCCGTGGCTACACCTTC. Amino acids: CASSPVPRVVRGYTF.

With respect to this clonotype: A much more abundant neighbour one base away suggests this may be a read error. The chain recombines TRBV11-3 with TRBJ2-2, with 13 nucleotides matching TRBD2. CDR3 size: 18 residues. Germline V CDR1 and CDR2: SGHNT, YENEEA. The CDR3 reads CVSSPFPGLAGVTGELFF. DNA for the CDR3: TGTGTCAGCAGTCCATTCCCCGGACTAGCGGGAGTAACCGGGGAGCTGTTTTTT.

This CDR3 reads CATSDPNRALRTGELFF. The DNA of the CDR3 is TGTGCCACCAGTGATCCCAACAGGGCGTTGAGAACCGGGGAGCTGTTTTTT. The chain joins TRBV24-1 to TRBJ2-2; TRBD1 is a possible D gene (6 bases). Per germline, CDR1 KGHDR and CDR2 SFDVKD. CDR3 length: 17 residues. Trimming took off 3 bases at V and 5 bases at J, with 18 bases between the two ends.